This T cell receptor beta chain was sequenced for a study of identical twins listed by TCRdb under 2016. Context from the whole study: To test whether fetal clonotypes persist, the study used deep sequencing on TCR alpha and beta repertoires from monozygotic twins, unrelated adults of various ages, and cord blood. Replicate twin experiments were performed at different times using different library preparation protocols to rule out contamination.

Study-wide conclusions, independent of this receptor: Recombination models systematically underestimated out-of-frame TCR alpha sharing in monozygotic twins but agreed with sharing between unrelated individuals. Compared with coincidental sharing between unrelated individuals, out-of-frame TCR alpha sequences shared between twins showed an excess of sequences with low generation probability. Because the same donors could not be followed over many years, the conclusions relied on cross-sectional statistical analysis. Invariant T cells such as MAIT and iNKT could partly confound zero-insertion analyses, although diverse VJ usage argued against such confounding for most clonotypes. A weaker excess of twin sharing was found in beta out-of-frame sequences because the signal-to-noise ratio was lowered by fewer shared sequences. Abundant cord blood beta clonotypes had fewer insertions, young adult naive repertoires showed a similar but weaker trend, and memory repertoires showed no such trend.

Every donor was a healthy Caucasian. The researchers also sequenced three unrelated adults who were not twins: a male aged 18 to 29, a male aged 50 to 59, and a female aged 50 to 59. Using Miltenyi CD45RO+ enrichment and human naive T-cell isolation kits, memory (CD45RO+) and naive T cells were isolated from PBMC. This clonotype was seen ten or more times. Its recognized antigen is unknown. Base qualities are not recorded, but no much larger clone differs from it by a single base. The method behind the library was 5' RACE. Sequencing used an Illumina HiSeq 2000. A universal primer binding site was introduced by template switching, and a unique molecular identifier was present in the final cDNA, enabling accurate counting of TCR cDNA molecules. Specific primers in the conserved constant-segment region were used to synthesize first-strand cDNA for the TCR alpha and beta chains. Each cDNA library was double barcoded, with a SMART-Mk sample barcode plus Illumina barcodes, to control for contamination. TruSeq adapter sequences, together with Illumina sample barcodes, were added in two successive PCR steps. TCR alpha and beta cDNA libraries were sequenced on the Illumina HiSeq platform with custom primers. The original methods were these. Unique molecular identifiers were extracted from raw reads with MiGEC, and CDR3 positions were determined with MiXCR. Recombination models were inferred per individual with the repgenHMM and IGoR tools using an EM algorithm. Shared clonotype analysis was performed with the tcR package in R, normalizing sharing by the product of cloneset sizes. To study raw recombination without the effects of thymic and clonal selection, out-of-frame nonproductive sequences were analyzed. TCRdb reran the public reads through fastp at Q25 and MiXCR, keeping productive beta chains. Each entry is one CDR3 protein sequence, shown with its most common DNA and genes. TCRdb's processing, not the authors' own work, is the source of the V and J calls. The table for this sample lists 690,000 or so distinct CDR3 sequences; 6.1% of them were counted only once. Jointly, the top ten make up approximately 1.6% of the sample.

V lost 3 bases and J lost 3 bases, and the count of bases not matched to a germline gene is 7. CDR1 DFQATT and CDR2 SNEGSKA are derived from the germline V gene (reference sequence). Including the terminal cysteine and phenylalanine, the CDR3 comprises 15 residues. Only the CDR3 part of the read is kept: 45 bases, read in frame from the first base. The chain is assembled from TRBV20-1 and TRBJ2-7; TRBD1 aligns with 11 central bases. Sequencing was performed on naive T cells sorted from blood. The cell subset or site label on this specimen signifies: cells isolated with a human naive T-cell isolation kit. The TCR comes from a man between 18 and 35 years old in good health. The CDR3 loop reads CSASGRGTGGYEQYF. The base sequence is TGCAGTGCTAGTGGCCGCGGGACAGGGGGCTACGAGCAGTACTTC.